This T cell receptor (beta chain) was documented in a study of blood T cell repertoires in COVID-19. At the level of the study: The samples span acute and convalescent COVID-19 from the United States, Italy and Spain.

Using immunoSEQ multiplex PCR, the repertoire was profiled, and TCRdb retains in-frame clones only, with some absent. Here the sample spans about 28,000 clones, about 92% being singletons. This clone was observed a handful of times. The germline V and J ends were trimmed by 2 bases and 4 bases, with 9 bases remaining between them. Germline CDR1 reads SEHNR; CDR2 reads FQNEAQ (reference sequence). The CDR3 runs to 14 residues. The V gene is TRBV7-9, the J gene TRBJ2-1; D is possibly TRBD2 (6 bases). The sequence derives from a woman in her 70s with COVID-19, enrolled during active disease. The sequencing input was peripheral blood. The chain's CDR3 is CASSLLALYNEQFF. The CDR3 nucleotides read TGTGCCAGCAGCTTACTAGCGTTATACAATGAGCAGTTCTTC.